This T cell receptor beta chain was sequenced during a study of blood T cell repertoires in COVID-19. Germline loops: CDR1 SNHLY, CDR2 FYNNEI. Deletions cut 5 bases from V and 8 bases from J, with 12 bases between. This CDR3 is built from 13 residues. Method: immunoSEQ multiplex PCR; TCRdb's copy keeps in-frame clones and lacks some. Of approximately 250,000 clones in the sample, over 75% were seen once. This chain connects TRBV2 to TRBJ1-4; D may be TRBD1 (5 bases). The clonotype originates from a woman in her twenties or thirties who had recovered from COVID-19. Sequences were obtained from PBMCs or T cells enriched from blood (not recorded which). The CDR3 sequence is CASSKGQEEKLFF. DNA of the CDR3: TGTGCCAGCAGTAAGGGGCAGGAGGAAAAACTGTTTTTT.